The 14 T cell receptor beta chains reported below all come from one sample, sequenced in a study of OX40 agonist ivuxolimab in advanced cancers. Generated by immunoSEQ multiplex PCR, the TCRdb table keeps only in-frame clones and is missing some. The table records fewer than 60,000 clones, 80% to 90% of them present only once. The sample here was CD4+ or CD8+ T cells sorted from blood, taken in a trial of the OX40 agonist ivuxolimab. Receptor source: an adult with an advanced solid tumor such as melanoma, head and neck, liver or kidney cancer.

The chain recombines TRBV25-1 with TRBJ1-2; D might be TRBD1 (5 bases). Trimming stripped 4 bases from V and 8 bases from J, with 20 bases between. The CDR3 has 15 amino acids. Germline CDR1 and CDR2: MGHDK and SYGVNS. The CDR3 region has the DNA TGTGCCAGCAGTGGGGACGGTAGAGCATTGAGGGGCTACACCTTC. It encodes CASSGDGRALRGYTF.

The chain links TRBV5-4 to TRBJ2-7, with a tentative D call TRBD1 (7 bases). CDR3 length equals 14 residues. Trimming removed 4 bases from V and 3 bases from J, with 14 bases in between. The germline V gene has CDR1 SGHNT and CDR2 YYREEE (reference sequence). The CDR3 loop is CASSPDREVYEQYF. The CDR3 coding sequence is TGTGCCAGCAGCCCAGACAGGGAGGTCTACGAGCAGTACTTC.

V gene TRBV5-1 combines with J gene TRBJ1-5, with D possibly being TRBD1 (6 bases). Germline V CDR1 and CDR2: SGHRS, YFSETQ. With 4 bases removed from V and 5 bases from J, the gap between germline ends came to 10 bases. This CDR3 contains 13 residues. CDR3 nucleotide sequence: TGCGCCAGCAGCCTAGACAGGTATCAGCCCCAGCATTTT. Translation: CASSLDRYQPQHF.

V gene TRBV7-3 combines with J gene TRBJ1-3, with 10 positions matching TRBD1. The V gene's germline CDR1 is SGHTA and CDR2 FQGTGA. This CDR3 has 16 residues. The J segment lost 4 bases and the V segment lost 5 bases, leaving 8 bases of the junction unmatched. CDR3 coding DNA: TGTGCCAGCAGCCCAACGACAGGGGGCATCGGAAACACCATATATTTT. This codes for CASSPTTGGIGNTIYF.

The chain recombines TRBV28 with TRBJ1-1, with D hard to call. V was shortened by 10 bases and J by 6 bases, with 9 bases between the two germline ends. CDR1 is MDHEN, CDR2 SYDVKM, per germline. This CDR3 region has 10 residues. The CDR3 sequence: CATLSSEAFF. CDR3 coding DNA: TGTGCCACCCTCTCCTCTGAAGCTTTCTTT.

V usage is TRBV27 and J usage is TRBJ1-1; possible D gene TRBD1, 6 bases. Trimming took off 8 bases at V and 8 bases at J, with 21 bases between the two ends. This CDR3 is 14 amino acids long. The germline V gene has CDR1 MNHEY and CDR2 SMNVEV (reference sequence). CDR3 DNA: TGTGCCAGCTCCCGAGACGACAGGACGGGGGAAGCTTTCTTT. Protein sequence: CASSRDDRTGEAFF.

V gene TRBV5-6 combines with J gene TRBJ2-5; no firm D call. Trimming took off 0 bases at V and 4 bases at J, with 7 bases between the two ends. The CDR3 has 13 residues. In germline, CDR1 is SGHDT, CDR2 YYEEEE. As DNA, the CDR3 is TGTGCCAGCAGCTTGGTTGGGTCAGAGACCCAGTACTTC. Its translation: CASSLVGSETQYF. Supplemented by reference TRBV5-6 and TRBJ2-5, the full variable domain reads DAGVTQSPTHLIKTRGQQVTLRCSPKSGHDTVSWYQQALGQGPQFIFQYYEEEERQRGNFPDRFSGHQFPNYSSELNVNALLLGDSALYLCASSLVGSETQYFGPGTRLLVL.

The chain links TRBV28 to TRBJ1-2, with D possibly matching TRBD1 (5 bases). V shed 4 bases and J shed 2 bases, with 11 bases lying between them. This CDR3 is built from 14 residues. Germline assignment: CDR1 MDHEN and CDR2 SYDVKM. The CDR3 reads CASSWYQGNYGYTF. In DNA, the CDR3 is TGTGCCAGCAGTTGGTATCAGGGAAACTATGGCTACACCTTC.

The rearrangement links TRBV7-2 to TRBJ2-5; D uncertain. The DNA end lines up better with TRBJ2-7; the J call may be wrong. The CDR3 spans 12 residues. Per germline, CDR1 SGHTA and CDR2 FQGNSA. CDR3 sequence (DNA): TGTGCCAGCAGCCCAACTTGGTACGAGCAGTACTTC. Its protein product is CASSPTWYEQYF.

The V gene is TRBV27, the J gene TRBJ1-2, with D possibly TRBD1 on 6 matching bases. There are 13 residues in the CDR3. In germline, CDR1 is MNHEY, CDR2 SMNVEV (reference sequence). The V and J ends lost 6 bases and 4 bases respectively, with 12 bases between them. DNA of the CDR3: TGTGCCAGCAGACCCCAGGGGCCCTATGGCTACACCTTC. Amino acids: CASRPQGPYGYTF.

The gene calls are TRBV10-3 and TRBJ2-1, with 9 bases lining up with TRBD2. Germline assignment: CDR1 ENHRY and CDR2 SYGVKD. The CDR3 spans 14 residues. The V segment lost 5 bases and the J segment 4 bases; nucleotides outside the gene matches: 3. CDR3 sequence: CAISPSGEYNEQFF. CDR3 DNA: TGTGCCATCAGTCCTAGCGGGGAATACAATGAGCAGTTCTTC.

The gene calls are TRBV5-1 and TRBJ2-5, with TRBD2 as a possible D gene (5 bases). This CDR3 region has 15 residues. V shed 3 bases and J shed 2 bases, with 14 bases lying between them. Germline V lookup: CDR1 SGHRS, CDR2 YFSETQ. The CDR3: CASSWAEASQETQYF. As DNA, the CDR3 is TGCGCCAGCAGCTGGGCGGAGGCCTCACAAGAGACCCAGTACTTC.

This chain links TRBV11-3 with TRBJ2-1, with TRBD1 as a possible D gene (5 bases). Germline assignment: CDR1 SGHNT and CDR2 YENEEA. The CDR3 spans 13 residues. V lost 1 base and J lost 5, with 6 bases in between. CDR3 in DNA: TGTGCCAGCAGCTTAGGCAGGGACAATGAGCAGTTCTTC. This translates into CASSLGRDNEQFF.

V is TRBV5-1 and J is TRBJ1-2; no clear D gene. Deletions cut 2 bases from V and 3 bases from J, with 14 bases between. The germline V gene has CDR1 SGHRS and CDR2 YFSETQ. This CDR3 has 15 residues. CDR3 loop: CASSLRPGVDYGYTF. The CDR3 region has the DNA TGCGCCAGCAGCTTACGCCCGGGAGTCGACTATGGCTACACCTTC.